This TCR beta chain was recorded in a study of T cell repertoires in cytomegalovirus infection. Study results and caveats: Individuals carrying CMV plus the relevant HLA were identified by cumulative frequency of public TCR beta families.

TCRdb reanalysed the reads using MiXCR and keeps one entry per CDR3 protein. This sample has 740,000 or so distinct CDR3 sequences; roughly 36% occur once, and the top ten carry around 2.8%. Germline V CDR1 and CDR2: KGHDR, SFDVKD. The CDR3 length is 15 residues. The V gene lost 2 bases and the J gene lost 3 bases, with 10 bases spanning the gap. A word on this clonotype: Its antigen is still unknown.

Material for sequencing was PBMCs. V usage is TRBV24-1 and J usage is TRBJ2-1; a possible D gene is TRBD1 (6 bases). The receptor's source is a human donor in good health (CMV status not recorded). Some clones in this sample may be carry-over from other donors' samples. The CDR3 sequence is CATSDYDRNYNEQFF. CDR3 in DNA: TGTGCCACCAGTGATTATGACAGGAACTACAATGAGCAGTTCTTC.